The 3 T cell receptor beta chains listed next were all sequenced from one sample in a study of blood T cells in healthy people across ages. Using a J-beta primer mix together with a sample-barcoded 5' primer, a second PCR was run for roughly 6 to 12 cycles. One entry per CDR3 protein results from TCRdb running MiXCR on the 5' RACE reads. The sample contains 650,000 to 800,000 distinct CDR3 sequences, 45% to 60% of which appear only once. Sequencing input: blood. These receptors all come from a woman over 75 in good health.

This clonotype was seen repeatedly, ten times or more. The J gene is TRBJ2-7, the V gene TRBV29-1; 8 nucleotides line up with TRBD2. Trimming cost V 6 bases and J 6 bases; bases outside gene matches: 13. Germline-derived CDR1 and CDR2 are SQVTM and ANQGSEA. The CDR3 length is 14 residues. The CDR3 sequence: CSVGDLAGWGEQYF. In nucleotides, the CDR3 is TGCAGCGTCGGGGACTTAGCGGGATGGGGCGAGCAGTACTTC.

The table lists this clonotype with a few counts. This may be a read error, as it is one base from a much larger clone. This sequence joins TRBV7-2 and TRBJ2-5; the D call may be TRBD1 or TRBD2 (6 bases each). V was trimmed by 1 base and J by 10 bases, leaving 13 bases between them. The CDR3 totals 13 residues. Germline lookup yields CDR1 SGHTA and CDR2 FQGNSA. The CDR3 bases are TGTGCCAGCAGCTTAGAAAGGGGGACTCGCCAGTACTTC. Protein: CASSLERGTRQYF.

The DNA of the CDR3 is TGTGCCAGCAGCGCGGGGACGAACGCAGATACGCAGTATTTT. The encoded protein is CASSAGTNADTQYF. The V and J genes are TRBV11-2 and TRBJ2-3, with TRBD2 as a possible D gene (6 bases). CDR3 length: 14 amino acids. CDR1 SGHAT and CDR2 FQNNGV come from the germline V gene. V dropped 5 bases and J dropped 4 bases, with 13 bases sitting between them.